These T cell receptor beta chains were read from a single sample in a study of vaccination effects on CD4 cells after COVID-19. Using immunoSEQ multiplex PCR, the repertoire was profiled, and TCRdb retains in-frame clones only, with some absent. The table records approximately 50,000 clones, 79% of them present only once. Their cognate antigens are unknown. Sequenced material: CD4+ T cells from PBMCs cultured with HCoV-OC43 spike peptides, taken before COVID-19 vaccination. The receptors were sampled from a human donor who received a COVID-19 vaccine. CDR3s include the opening cysteine and the closing phenylalanine or tryptophan. Each record gives: D gene, V gene, clone size, J gene, CDR3 protein, CDR3 DNA. A D gene is named only where the DNA matches it firmly. Expanded clones get a size class; other rows say once, few or many, or leave the size out.

TRBD2	TRBV7-2	.	TRBJ2-5	CASSLVVGGGSSETQYF	TGTGCCAGCAGCTTAGTAGTTGGCGGGGGGTCGTCAGAGACCCAGTACTTC
.	TRBV29-1	once	TRBJ2-3	CSVEGGYSTDTQYF	TGCAGCGTTGAAGGGGGGTACTCCACAGATACGCAGTATTTT
TRBD1	TRBV5-1	.	TRBJ2-2	CASSPGTGGNTGELFF	TGCGCCAGCAGCCCCGGGACAGGGGGAAACACCGGGGAGCTGTTTTTT
.	TRBV11-3	.	TRBJ2-3	CASSPGWSSDSSTDTQYF	TGTGCCAGCAGCCCGGGATGGAGTAGTGACTCTAGCACAGATACGCAGTATTTT
.	TRBV10-3	.	TRBJ2-5	CAISDTSVLGETQYF	TGTGCCATCAGTGATACCTCGGTGTTGGGGGAGACCCAGTACTTC
.	TRBV5-4	once	TRBJ2-5	CASSAKDREETQYF	TGTGCCAGCAGCGCAAAGGACAGAGAAGAGACCCAGTACTTC
.	TRBV6-4	.	TRBJ1-2	CASSRSGDYGYTF	TGTGCCAGCAGTCGTTCAGGGGACTATGGCTACACCTTC
.	TRBV11-2	once	TRBJ2-3	CASSLGIAPPLTDTQYF	TGTGCCAGCAGCTTAGGGATCGCACCCCCTCTCACAGATACGCAGTATTTT
.	TRBV29-1	.	TRBJ1-1	CSVERLNTEAFF	TGCAGCGTTGAACGATTGAACACTGAAGCTTTCTTT
TRBD1	TRBV11-2	.	TRBJ2-2	CASSEWTGNTGELFF	TGTGCCAGCAGCGAATGGACAGGGAATACCGGGGAGCTGTTTTTT
.	TRBV5-1	few	TRBJ2-2	CASSLRPNTGELFF	TGCGCCAGCAGCTTGCGGCCGAACACCGGGGAGCTGTTTTTT
TRBD1	TRBV7-9	.	TRBJ2-3	CASSLVGQDTDTQYF	TGTGCCAGCAGCTTAGTAGGACAGGACACAGATACGCAGTATTTT
TRBD2	TRBV9	.	TRBJ2-3	CASSSLAGSTDTQYF	TGTGCCAGCAGCAGCCTAGCGGGGAGCACAGATACGCAGTATTTT
TRBD1	TRBV5-6	.	TRBJ2-1	CASSGRDRANEQFF	TGTGCCAGCAGCGGACGGGACAGGGCTAATGAGCAGTTCTTC
TRBD1	TRBV4-1	.	TRBJ1-5	CASSHAGTGARSNQPQHF	TGCGCCAGCAGCCATGCCGGGACAGGGGCGCGTAGCAATCAGCCCCAGCATTTT
.	TRBV4-1	.	TRBJ1-1	CASSQDVAGRGSFF	TGCGCCAGCAGCCAAGACGTCGCGGGCAGGGGATCTTTCTTT
.	TRBV30	.	TRBJ1-5	CAWSQGPGQPQHF	TGTGCCTGGAGTCAAGGGCCAGGTCAGCCCCAGCATTTT
.	TRBV19	few	TRBJ1-1	CASSLGQVPNTEAFF	TGTGCCAGTAGTCTCGGACAAGTCCCGAACACTGAAGCTTTCTTT
TRBD1	TRBV24-1	.	TRBJ2-1	CATSDLHGTGGYNEQFF	TGTGCCACCAGTGATTTGCACGGGACAGGGGGCTACAATGAGCAGTTCTTC
.	TRBV6-1	.	TRBJ2-3	CASSAKTEGSPDTQYF	TGTGCCAGCAGTGCCAAGACAGAAGGGTCCCCAGATACGCAGTATTTT
.	TRBV12-5	.	TRBJ2-1	CASGLYEGKQFF	TGTGCTAGTGGTTTGTATGAAGGAAAGCAGTTCTTC
.	TRBV7-8	.	TRBJ1-5	CASSVFGQKLGNQPQHF	TGTGCCAGCAGCGTATTCGGACAGAAGCTCGGCAATCAGCCCCAGCATTTT
TRBD2	TRBV5-4	once	TRBJ2-1	CASSSLAGGVNEQFF	TGTGCCAGCAGCTCACTAGCGGGGGGGGTCAATGAGCAGTTCTTC
.	TRBV28	few	TRBJ1-2	CASSFTGTDGYTF	TGTGCCAGCAGTTTCACCGGGACCGATGGCTACACCTTC
.	TRBV24-1	.	TRBJ2-2	CATSDPRWGATGELFF	TGTGCCACCAGTGATCCGCGGTGGGGGGCCACCGGGGAGCTGTTTTTT
TRBD1	TRBV5-5	.	TRBJ1-6	CASSNRDRVVGSPLHF	TGTGCCAGCAGTAATCGAGACAGGGTGGTTGGTTCACCCCTCCACTTT
.	TRBV5-5	.	TRBJ2-3	CASSFQVTDTQYF	TGTGCCAGCAGCTTCCAGGTCACAGATACGCAGTATTTT
.	TRBV2	.	TRBJ2-1	CASSAGPGTILFF	TGTGCCAGCAGTGCGGGGCCAGGTACCATTCTGTTCTTC
TRBD1	TRBV29-1	.	TRBJ1-3	CSVKLTGGSGNTIYF	TGCAGCGTGAAATTGACAGGGGGCTCTGGAAACACCATATATTTT
.	TRBV7-2	.	TRBJ2-2	CASSPGPNTGELFF	TGTGCCAGCAGCCCAGGACCGAACACCGGGGAGCTGTTTTTT
.	TRBV18	.	TRBJ1-4	CASSPSANEKLFF	TGTGCCAGCTCACCTTCGGCTAATGAAAAACTGTTTTTT
.	TRBV6-6	.	TRBJ1-1	CASSPVGTEAFF	TGTGCCAGCAGTCCCGTCGGCACTGAAGCTTTCTTT
TRBD1	TRBV7-2	.	TRBJ1-5	CASSPRTGNQPQHF	TGTGCCAGCAGCCCGCGGACAGGGAATCAGCCCCAGCATTTT
.	TRBV21-1	.	TRBJ2-1	CARGGNVEQFF	TGTGCGAGAGGGGGGAATGTTGAGCAGTTCTTC
TRBD1	TRBV12-3/TRBV12-4	.	TRBJ1-2	CASSGDRAGYTF	TGTGCCAGCAGTGGGGACAGGGCTGGCTACACCTTC
.	TRBV6-1	.	TRBJ1-5	CASSEVRGQFRNQPQHF	TGTGCCAGCAGTGAGGTGAGGGGACAATTTCGCAATCAGCCCCAGCATTTT
.	TRBV5-4	few	TRBJ1-4	CASSLVGGKNEKLFF	TGTGCCAGCAGCTTGGTCGGGGGCAAGAATGAAAAACTGTTTTTT
.	TRBV14	.	TRBJ2-1	CASSPKRGSSYNEQFF	TGTGCCAGCAGCCCTAAGCGCGGTAGCTCCTACAATGAGCAGTTCTTC
.	TRBV6-5	.	TRBJ1-1	CASSGYSTEAFF	TGTGCCAGCAGCGGCTATAGCACTGAAGCTTTCTTT
.	TRBV10-3	.	TRBJ1-1	CATSGTANTEAFF	TGTGCCACTTCTGGGACTGCGAACACTGAAGCTTTCTTT
.	TRBV6-5	once	TRBJ1-2	CASSYRADLGYGYTF	TGTGCCAGCAGTTACAGGGCGGACCTTGGATATGGCTACACCTTC
TRBD1	TRBV9	.	TRBJ1-2	CASSIHRTGGYGYTF	TGTGCCAGCAGCATACATCGGACAGGAGGATATGGCTACACCTTC
TRBD1	TRBV2	.	TRBJ2-5	CASSVRMGTGRQETQYF	TGTGCCAGCAGTGTCCGTATGGGGACAGGGAGGCAAGAGACCCAGTACTTC
TRBD1	TRBV10-2	.	TRBJ1-2	CASSSTGGQGYTF	TGCGCCAGCAGCTCGACAGGGGGCCAGGGCTACACCTTC
.	TRBV18	.	TRBJ1-5	CASSGSVGNQPQHF	TGTGCCAGCTCCGGGTCAGTGGGCAATCAGCCCCAGCATTTT
.	TRBV29-1	.	TRBJ1-4	CSVGDAEKLFF	TGCAGCGTGGGGGACGCAGAAAAACTGTTTTTT
.	TRBV24-1	.	TRBJ2-5	CATSDKKNNRRQETQYF	TGTGCCACCAGTGATAAAAAAAATAACAGGAGGCAAGAGACCCAGTACTTC
TRBD1	TRBV12-5	.	TRBJ1-6	CASGLSGRGYNSPLHF	TGTGCTAGTGGTTTGAGCGGCAGGGGGTATAATTCACCCCTCCACTTT